This T cell receptor beta chain was obtained from a study of T-cell reconstitution after alpha-beta-depleted transplantation in children. Many counts were recorded for this clonotype. Unique molecular identifiers were incorporated into the prepared TCRbeta library. MiXCR, applied by TCRdb to the PCR reads, yields one record per CDR3 protein. Of over 200,000 distinct CDR3 sequences in the sample, 8% to 10% were seen once. The CDR3 is 18 residues long. The germline V gene has CDR1 SGHRS and CDR2 YFSETQ. Losses at the gene ends were 4 bases for V and 0 bases for J; bases not matched to a gene: 10. The clonotype comes from a human donor who donated a stem cell graft to a child with acute lymphoblastic leukemia. This chain connects TRBV5-1 to TRBJ2-3, with 11 positions matching TRBD2. The sequences come from PBMCs from the stem cell graft donor, collected from the stem cell graft. The CDR3 spells CASSVLAGEPTSTDTQYF. CDR3 DNA sequence: TGCGCCAGCAGCGTACTAGCGGGAGAACCAACTAGCACAGATACGCAGTATTTT.